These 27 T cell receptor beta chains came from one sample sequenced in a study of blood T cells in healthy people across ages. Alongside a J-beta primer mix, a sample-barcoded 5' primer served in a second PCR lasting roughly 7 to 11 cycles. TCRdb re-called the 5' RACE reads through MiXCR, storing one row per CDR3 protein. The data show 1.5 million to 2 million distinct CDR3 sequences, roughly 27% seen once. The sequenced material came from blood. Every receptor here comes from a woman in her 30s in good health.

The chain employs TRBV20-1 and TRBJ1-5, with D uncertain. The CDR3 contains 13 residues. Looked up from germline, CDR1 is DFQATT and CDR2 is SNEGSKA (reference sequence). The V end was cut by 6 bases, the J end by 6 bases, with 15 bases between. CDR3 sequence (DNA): TGCAGTGCCGCCTCCTCCGAGGTTCAGCCCCAGCATTTT. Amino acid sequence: CSAASSEVQPQHF.

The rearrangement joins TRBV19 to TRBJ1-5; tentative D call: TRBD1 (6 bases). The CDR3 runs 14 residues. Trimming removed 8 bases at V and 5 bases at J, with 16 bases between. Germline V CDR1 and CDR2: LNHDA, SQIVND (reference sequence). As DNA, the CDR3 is TGTGCCAGTTGGCAGGGCTGGACAGATCAGCCCCAGCATTTT. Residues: CASWQGWTDQPQHF.

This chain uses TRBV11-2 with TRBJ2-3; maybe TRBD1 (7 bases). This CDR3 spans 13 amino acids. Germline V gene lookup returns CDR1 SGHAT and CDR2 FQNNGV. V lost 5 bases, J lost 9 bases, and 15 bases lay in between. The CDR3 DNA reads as TGTGCCAGCAGCCAGGGGGACTTACCGACGCAGTATTTT. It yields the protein CASSQGDLPTQYF. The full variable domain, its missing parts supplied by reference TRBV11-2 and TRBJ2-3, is EAGVAQSPRYKIIEKRQSVAFWCNPISGHATLYWYQQILGQGPKLLIQFQNNGVVDDSQLPKDRFSAERLKGVDSTLKIQPAKLEDSAVYLCASSQGDLPTQYFGPGTRLTVL.

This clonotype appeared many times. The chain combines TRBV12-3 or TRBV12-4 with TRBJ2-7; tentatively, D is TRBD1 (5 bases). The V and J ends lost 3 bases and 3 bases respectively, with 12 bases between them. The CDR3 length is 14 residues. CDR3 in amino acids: CASSLTVGDYEQYF. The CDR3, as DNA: TGTGCCAGCAGTTTGACAGTGGGCGACTACGAGCAGTACTTC.

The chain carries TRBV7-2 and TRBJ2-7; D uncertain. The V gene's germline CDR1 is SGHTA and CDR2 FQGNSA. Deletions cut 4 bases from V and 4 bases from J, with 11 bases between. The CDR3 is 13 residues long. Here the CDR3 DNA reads TGTGCCAGCAGCTCGGCAGGTGTGTACGAGCAGTACTTC. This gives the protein CASSSAGVYEQYF.

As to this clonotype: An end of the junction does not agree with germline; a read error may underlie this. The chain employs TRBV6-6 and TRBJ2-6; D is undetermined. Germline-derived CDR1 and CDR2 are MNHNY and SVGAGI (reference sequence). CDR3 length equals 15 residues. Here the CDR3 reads CASSKLTSGANVLTF. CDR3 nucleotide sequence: TGTGCCAGCAGTAAACTGACCTCTGGAGCCAACGTCCTGACTTTC.

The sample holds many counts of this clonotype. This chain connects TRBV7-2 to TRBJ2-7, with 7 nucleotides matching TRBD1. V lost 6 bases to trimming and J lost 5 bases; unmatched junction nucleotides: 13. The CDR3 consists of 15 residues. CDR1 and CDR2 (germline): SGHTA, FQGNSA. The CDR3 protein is CASRPNRGTSDEQYF. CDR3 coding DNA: TGTGCCAGCAGACCGAACAGGGGAACAAGTGACGAGCAGTACTTC.

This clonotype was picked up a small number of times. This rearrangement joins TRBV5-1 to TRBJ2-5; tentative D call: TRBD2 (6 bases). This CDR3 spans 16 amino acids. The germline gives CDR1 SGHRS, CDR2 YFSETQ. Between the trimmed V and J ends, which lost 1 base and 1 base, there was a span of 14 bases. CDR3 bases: TGCGCCAGCAGCTTGTTAGGCGGGGACCCCCAAGAGACCCAGTACTTC. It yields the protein CASSLLGGDPQETQYF.

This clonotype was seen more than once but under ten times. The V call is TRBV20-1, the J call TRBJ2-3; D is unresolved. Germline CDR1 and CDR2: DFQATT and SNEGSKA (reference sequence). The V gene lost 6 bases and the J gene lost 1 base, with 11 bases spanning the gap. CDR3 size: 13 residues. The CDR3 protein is CSAPGEGTDTQYF. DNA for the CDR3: TGCAGTGCCCCCGGCGAGGGCACAGATACGCAGTATTTT.

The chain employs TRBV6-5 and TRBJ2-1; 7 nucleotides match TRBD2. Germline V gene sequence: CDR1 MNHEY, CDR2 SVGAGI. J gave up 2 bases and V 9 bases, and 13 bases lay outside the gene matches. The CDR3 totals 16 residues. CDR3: CASRRLADAPYNEQFF. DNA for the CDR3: TGTGCCAGTCGTCGGCTAGCGGACGCCCCCTACAATGAGCAGTTCTTC.

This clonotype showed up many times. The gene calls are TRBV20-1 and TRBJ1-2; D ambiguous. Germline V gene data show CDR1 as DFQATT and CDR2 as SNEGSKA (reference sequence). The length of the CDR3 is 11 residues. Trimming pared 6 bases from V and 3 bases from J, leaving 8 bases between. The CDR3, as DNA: TGCAGTGCAAGGGTGGACTATGGCTACACCTTC. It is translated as CSARVDYGYTF.

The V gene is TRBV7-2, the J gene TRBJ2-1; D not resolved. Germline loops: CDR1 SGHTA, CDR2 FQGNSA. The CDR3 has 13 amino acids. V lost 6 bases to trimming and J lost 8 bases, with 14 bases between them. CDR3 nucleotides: TGTGCCAGCAGTTCCCTGGGATTTGATGAGCAGTTCTTC. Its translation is CASSSLGFDEQFF.

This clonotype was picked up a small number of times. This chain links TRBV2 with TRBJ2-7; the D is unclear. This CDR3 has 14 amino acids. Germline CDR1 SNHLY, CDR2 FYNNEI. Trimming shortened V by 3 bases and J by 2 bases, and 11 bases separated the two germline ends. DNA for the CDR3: TGTGCCAGCAGTGATCTCCACAGAGCCTACGAGCAGTACTTC. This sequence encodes CASSDLHRAYEQYF.

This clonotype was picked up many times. This CDR3 reads CASSREHTDTQYF. CDR3 DNA: TGTGCCAGCAGTCGCGAACACACAGATACGCAGTATTTT. The genes are TRBV12-3 or TRBV12-4 and TRBJ2-3, with no clear D. V lost 5 bases, J lost 2 bases, and 8 bases lay in between. CDR3 size: 13 residues.

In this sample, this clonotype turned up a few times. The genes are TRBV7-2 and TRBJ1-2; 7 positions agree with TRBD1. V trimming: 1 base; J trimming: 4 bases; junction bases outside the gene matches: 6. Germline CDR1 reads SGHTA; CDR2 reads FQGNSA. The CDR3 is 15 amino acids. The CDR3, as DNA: TGTGCCAGCAGCTTAGTTTCAGGGGGTAGCTATGGCTACACCTTC. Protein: CASSLVSGGSYGYTF.

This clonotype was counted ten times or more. This chain's CDR3 is CASSPQSSYEQYF. The CDR3 nucleotides read TGTGCCAGCTCACCCCAGAGCTCCTACGAGCAGTACTTC. J is TRBJ2-7 and V is TRBV18, with D unresolved. The CDR3 loop spans 13 amino acids. Trimming shortened V by 3 bases and J by 0 bases, and 6 bases separated the two germline ends. CDR1 is KGHSH, CDR2 LQKENI, per germline. The full variable domain, in which reference TRBV18 and TRBJ2-7 provide the parts outside the CDR3, is NAGVMQNPRHLVRRRGQEARLRCSPMKGHSHVYWYRQLPEEGLKFMVYLQKENIIDESGMPKERFSAEFPKEGPSILRIQQVVRGDSAAYFCASSPQSSYEQYFGPGTRLTVT.

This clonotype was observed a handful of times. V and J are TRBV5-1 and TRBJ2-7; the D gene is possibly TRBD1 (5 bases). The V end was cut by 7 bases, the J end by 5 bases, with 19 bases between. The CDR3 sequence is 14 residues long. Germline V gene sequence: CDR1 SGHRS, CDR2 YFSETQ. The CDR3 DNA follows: TGCGCCAGCGGAGACAGAGTAAGTCGGGACGAGCAGTACTTC. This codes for CASGDRVSRDEQYF.

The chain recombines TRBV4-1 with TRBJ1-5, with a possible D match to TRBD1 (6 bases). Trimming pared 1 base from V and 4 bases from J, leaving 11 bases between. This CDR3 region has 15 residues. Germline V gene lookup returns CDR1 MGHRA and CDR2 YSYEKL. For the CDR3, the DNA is TGCGCCAGCAGCCAAGGACAGGTTCAGAATCAGCCCCAGCATTTT. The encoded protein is CASSQGQVQNQPQHF.

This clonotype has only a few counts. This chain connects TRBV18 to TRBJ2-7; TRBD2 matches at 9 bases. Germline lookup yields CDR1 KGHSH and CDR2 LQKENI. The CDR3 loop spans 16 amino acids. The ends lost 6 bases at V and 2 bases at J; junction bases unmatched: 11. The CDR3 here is CASSRISAGGPYEQYF. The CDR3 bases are TGTGCCAGCTCCCGCATAAGTGCGGGAGGGCCCTACGAGCAGTACTTC.

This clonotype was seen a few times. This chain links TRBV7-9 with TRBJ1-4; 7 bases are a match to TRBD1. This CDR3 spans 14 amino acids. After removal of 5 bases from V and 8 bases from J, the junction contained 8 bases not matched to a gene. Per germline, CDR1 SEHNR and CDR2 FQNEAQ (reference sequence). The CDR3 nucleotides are TGTGCCAGCAGCCCACCCGACAGGGCGGAAAAACTGTTTTTT. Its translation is CASSPPDRAEKLFF.

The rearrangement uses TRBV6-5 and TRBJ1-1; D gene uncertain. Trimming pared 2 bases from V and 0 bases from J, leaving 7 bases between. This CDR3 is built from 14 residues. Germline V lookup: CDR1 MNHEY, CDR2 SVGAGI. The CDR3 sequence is CASSYATMNTEAFF. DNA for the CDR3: TGTGCCAGCAGTTACGCCACGATGAACACTGAAGCTTTCTTT.

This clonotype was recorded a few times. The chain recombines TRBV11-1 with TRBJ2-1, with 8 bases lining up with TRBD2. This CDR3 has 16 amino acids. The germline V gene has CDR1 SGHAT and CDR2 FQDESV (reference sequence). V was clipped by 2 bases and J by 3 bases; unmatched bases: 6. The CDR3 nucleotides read TGTGCCAGCAGCTTACTCCGGGGGGGCTACTACAATGAGCAGTTCTTC. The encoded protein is CASSLLRGGYYNEQFF.

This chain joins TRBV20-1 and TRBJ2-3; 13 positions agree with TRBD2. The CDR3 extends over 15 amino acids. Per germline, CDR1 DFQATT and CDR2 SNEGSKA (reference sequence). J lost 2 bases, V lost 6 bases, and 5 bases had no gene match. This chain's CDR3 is CSAYGLAGVTDTQYF. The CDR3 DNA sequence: TGCAGTGCCTATGGACTAGCGGGGGTCACAGATACGCAGTATTTT.

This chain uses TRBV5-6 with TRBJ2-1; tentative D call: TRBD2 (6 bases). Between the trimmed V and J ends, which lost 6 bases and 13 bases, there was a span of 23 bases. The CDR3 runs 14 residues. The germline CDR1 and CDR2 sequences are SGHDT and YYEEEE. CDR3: CASTESGRWWTQFF. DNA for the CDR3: TGTGCCAGCACTGAAAGCGGGCGGTGGTGGACCCAGTTCTTC.

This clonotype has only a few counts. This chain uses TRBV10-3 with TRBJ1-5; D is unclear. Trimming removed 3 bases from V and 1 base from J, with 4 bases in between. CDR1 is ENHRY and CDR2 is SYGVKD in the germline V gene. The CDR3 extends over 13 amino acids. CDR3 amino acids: CAISDRSNQPQHF. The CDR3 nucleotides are TGTGCCATCAGTGACAGGAGCAATCAGCCCCAGCATTTT.

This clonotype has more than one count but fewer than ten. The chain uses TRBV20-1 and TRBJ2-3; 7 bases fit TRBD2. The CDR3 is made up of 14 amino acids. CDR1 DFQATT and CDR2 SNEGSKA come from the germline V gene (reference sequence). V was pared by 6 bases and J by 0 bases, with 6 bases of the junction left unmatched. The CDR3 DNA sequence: TGCAGTGCAGTGGGGGGGGGAAGCACAGATACGCAGTATTTT. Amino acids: CSAVGGGSTDTQYF.

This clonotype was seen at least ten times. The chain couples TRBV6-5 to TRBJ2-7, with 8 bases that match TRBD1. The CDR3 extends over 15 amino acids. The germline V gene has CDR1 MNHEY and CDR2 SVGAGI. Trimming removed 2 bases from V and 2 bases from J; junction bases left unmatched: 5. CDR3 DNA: TGTGCCAGCAGTTACGGACAGGGAAATCCCTACGAGCAGTACTTC. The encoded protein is CASSYGQGNPYEQYF.